The clone carrying this TCR beta chain was seen a few times. Its antigen remains unknown. This entry is derived from a study of blood T cells in healthy people across ages. Study information: Capturing about one barcoded beta molecule per two T cells was achieved by template switching.

A J-beta primer mix and a sample-barcoded 5' primer were used in a second PCR of about 7 to 11 cycles. Via MiXCR, TCRdb re-called the 5' RACE reads, giving one row per CDR3 protein. The table shows roughly 730,000 distinct CDR3 sequences, with roughly three fifths occurring only once. Study-wide results and limits: From one million sequenced T cells, diversity estimates were lower bounds.

In germline, CDR1 is DFQATT, CDR2 SNEGSKA (reference sequence). V was shortened by 6 bases and J by 1 base, with 19 bases between the two germline ends. The CDR3 length is 16 residues. Sequencing was carried out using blood. V gene TRBV20-1 combines with J gene TRBJ2-1; D is undetermined. The TCR originated in a man aged 35 to 55 in good health. Here the CDR3 reads CSARVNGIWSYNEQFF. The CDR3 DNA sequence: TGCAGTGCCCGCGTGAACGGTATTTGGTCCTACAATGAGCAGTTCTTC.